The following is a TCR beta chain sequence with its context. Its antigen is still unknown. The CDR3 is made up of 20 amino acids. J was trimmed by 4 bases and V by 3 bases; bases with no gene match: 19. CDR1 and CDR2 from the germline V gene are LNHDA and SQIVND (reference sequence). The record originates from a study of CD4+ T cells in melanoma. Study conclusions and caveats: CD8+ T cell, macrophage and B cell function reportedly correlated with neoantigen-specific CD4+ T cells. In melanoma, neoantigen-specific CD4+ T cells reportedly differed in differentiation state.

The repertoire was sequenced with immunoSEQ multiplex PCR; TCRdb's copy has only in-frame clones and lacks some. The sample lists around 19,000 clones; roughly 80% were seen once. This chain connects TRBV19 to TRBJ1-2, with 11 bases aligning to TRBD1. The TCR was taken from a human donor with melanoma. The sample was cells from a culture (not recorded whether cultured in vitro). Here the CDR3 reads CASSIGLRTGGYPPGYGYTF. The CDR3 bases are TGTGCCAGTAGTATCGGGCTCCGGACAGGGGGCTATCCTCCGGGCTATGGCTACACCTTC.